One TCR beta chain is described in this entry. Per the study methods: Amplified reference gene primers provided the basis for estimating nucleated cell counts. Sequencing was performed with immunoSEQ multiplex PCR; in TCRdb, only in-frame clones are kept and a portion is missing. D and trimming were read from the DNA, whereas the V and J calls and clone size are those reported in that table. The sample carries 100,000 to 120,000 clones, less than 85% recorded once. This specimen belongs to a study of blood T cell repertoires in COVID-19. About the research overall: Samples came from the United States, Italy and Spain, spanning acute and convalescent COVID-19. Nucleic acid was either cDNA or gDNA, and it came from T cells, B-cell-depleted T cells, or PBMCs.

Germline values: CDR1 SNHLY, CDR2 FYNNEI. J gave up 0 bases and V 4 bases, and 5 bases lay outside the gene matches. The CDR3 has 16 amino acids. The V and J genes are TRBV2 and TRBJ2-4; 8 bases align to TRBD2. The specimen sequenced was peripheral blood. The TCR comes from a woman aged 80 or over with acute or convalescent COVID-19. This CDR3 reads CASSVTSGIAKNIQYF. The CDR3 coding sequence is TGTGCCAGCAGTGTCACTAGCGGAATAGCCAAAAACATTCAGTACTTC. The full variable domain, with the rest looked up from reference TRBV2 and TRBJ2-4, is EPEVTQTPSHQVTQMGQEVILRCVPISNHLYFYWYRQILGQKVEFLVSFYNNEISEKSEIFDDQFSVERPDGSNFTLKIRSTKLEDSAMYFCASSVTSGIAKNIQYFGAGTRLSVL.